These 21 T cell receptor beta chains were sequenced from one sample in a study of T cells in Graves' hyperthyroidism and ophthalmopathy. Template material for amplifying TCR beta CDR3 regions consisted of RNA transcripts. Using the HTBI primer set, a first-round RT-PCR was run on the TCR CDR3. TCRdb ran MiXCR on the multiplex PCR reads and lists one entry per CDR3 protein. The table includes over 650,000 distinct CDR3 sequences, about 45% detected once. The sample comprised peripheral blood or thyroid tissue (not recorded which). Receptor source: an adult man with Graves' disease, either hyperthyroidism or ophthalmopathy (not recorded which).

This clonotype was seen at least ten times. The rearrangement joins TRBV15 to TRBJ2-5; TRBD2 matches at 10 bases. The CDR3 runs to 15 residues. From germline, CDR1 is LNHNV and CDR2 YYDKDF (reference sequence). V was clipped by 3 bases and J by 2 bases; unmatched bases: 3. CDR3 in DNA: TGTGCCACCAGCAGTTCTAGCGGGGGACAAGAGACCCAGTACTTC. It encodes CATSSSSGGQETQYF.

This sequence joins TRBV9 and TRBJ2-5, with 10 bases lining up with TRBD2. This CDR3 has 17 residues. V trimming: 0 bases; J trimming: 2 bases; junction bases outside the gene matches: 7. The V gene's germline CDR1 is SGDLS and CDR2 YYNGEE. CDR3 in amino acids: CASSVEGGTSAQETQYF. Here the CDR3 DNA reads TGTGCCAGCAGCGTAGAAGGCGGGACTAGCGCACAAGAGACCCAGTACTTC.

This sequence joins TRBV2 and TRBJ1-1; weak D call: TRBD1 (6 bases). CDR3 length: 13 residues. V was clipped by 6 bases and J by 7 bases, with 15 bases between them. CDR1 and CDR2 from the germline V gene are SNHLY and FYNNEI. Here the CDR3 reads CASSLQGIGEAFF. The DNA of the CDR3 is TGTGCCAGCAGCTTACAGGGAATTGGTGAAGCTTTCTTT.

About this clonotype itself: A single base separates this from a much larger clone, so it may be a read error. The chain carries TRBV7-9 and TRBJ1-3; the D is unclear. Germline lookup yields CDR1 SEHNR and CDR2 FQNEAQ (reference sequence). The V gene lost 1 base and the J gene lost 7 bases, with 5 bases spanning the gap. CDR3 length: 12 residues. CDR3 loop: CASSLVRNTIYF. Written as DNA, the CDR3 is TGTGCCAGCAGCTTAGTCCGTAACACCATATATTTT.

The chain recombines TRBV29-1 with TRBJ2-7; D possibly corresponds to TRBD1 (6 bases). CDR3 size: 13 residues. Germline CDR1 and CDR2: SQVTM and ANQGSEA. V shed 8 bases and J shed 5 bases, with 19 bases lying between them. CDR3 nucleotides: TGCAGCTTGAGGCAGGGGCTTGGCGACGAGCAGTACTTC. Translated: CSLRQGLGDEQYF.

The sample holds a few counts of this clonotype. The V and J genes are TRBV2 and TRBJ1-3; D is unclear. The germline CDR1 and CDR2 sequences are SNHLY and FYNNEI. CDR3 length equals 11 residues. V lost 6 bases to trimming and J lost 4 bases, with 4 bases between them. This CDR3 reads CASRPGNTIYF. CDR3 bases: TGTGCCAGCAGGCCGGGAAACACCATATATTTT.

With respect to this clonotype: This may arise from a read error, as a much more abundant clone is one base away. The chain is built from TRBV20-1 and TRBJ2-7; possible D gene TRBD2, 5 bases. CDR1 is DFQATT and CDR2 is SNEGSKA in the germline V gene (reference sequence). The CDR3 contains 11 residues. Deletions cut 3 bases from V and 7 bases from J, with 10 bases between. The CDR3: CSARRAPEQYF. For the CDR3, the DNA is TGCAGTGCTAGGAGGGCGCCGGAGCAGTACTTC.

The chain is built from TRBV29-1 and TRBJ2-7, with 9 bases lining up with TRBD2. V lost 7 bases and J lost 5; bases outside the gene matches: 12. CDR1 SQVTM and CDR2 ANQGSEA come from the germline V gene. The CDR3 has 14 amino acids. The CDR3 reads CSAAGASGANEQYF. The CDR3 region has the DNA TGCAGCGCTGCTGGGGCTAGCGGGGCCAACGAGCAGTACTTC.

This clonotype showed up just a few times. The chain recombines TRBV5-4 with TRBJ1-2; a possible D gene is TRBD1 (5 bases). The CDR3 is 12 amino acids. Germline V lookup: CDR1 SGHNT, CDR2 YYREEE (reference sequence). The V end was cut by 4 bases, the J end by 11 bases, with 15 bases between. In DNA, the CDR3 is TGTGCCAGCAGCAGAGAAGACAGTGGGTACACCTTC. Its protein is CASSREDSGYTF.

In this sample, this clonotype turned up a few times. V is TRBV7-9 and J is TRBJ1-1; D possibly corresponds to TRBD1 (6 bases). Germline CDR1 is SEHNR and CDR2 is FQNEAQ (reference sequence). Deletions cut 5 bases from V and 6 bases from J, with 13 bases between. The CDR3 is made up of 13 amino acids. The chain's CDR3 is CASSRGGRSEAFF. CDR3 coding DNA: TGTGCCAGCAGCCGAGGGGGGAGGTCTGAAGCTTTCTTT. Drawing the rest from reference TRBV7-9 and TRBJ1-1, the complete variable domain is DTGVSQNPRHKITKRGQNVTFRCDPISEHNRLYWYRQTLGQGPEFLTYFQNEAQLEKSRLLSDRFSAERPKGSFSTLEIQRTEQGDSAMYLCASSRGGRSEAFFGQGTRLTVV.

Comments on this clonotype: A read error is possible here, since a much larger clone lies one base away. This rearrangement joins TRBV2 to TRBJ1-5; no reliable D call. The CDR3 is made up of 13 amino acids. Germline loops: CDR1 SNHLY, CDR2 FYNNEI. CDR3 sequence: CASKQDSSQPQHF. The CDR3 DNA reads TGTGCCAGCAAGCAGGATAGCAGTCAGCCCCAGCATTTT.

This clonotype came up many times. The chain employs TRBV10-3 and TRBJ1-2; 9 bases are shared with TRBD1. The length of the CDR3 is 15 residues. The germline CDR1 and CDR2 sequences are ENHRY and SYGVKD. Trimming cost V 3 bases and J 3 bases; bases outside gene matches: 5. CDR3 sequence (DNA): TGTGCCATCAGTGACCGGGACAGGGTCGACTATGGCTACACCTTC. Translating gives CAISDRDRVDYGYTF.

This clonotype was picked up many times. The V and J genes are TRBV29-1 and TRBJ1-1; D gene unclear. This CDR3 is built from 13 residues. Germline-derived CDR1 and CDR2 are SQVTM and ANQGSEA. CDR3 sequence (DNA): TGCAGGTCAAGTTTAGGGCCCAACACTGAAGCTTTCTTT. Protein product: CRSSLGPNTEAFF.

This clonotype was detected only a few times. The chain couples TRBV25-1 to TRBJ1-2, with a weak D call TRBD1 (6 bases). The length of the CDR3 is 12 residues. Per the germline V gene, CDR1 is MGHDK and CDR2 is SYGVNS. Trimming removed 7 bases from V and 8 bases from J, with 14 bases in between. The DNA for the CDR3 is TGTGCCAGCATAGGGACAAGAGAAGGCTACACCTTC. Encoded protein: CASIGTREGYTF.

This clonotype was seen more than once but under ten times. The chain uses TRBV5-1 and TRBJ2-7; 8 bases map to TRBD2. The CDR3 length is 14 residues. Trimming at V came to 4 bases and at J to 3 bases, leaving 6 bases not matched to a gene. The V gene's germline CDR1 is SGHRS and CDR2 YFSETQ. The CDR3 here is CASSQRLAGYEQYF. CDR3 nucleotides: TGCGCCAGCAGCCAACGTCTAGCGGGCTACGAGCAGTACTTC. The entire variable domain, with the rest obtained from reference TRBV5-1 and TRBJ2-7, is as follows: KAGVTQTPRYLIKTRGQQVTLSCSPISGHRSVSWYQQTPGQGLQFLFEYFSETQRNKGNFPGRFSGRQFSNSRSEMNVSTLELGDSALYLCASSQRLAGYEQYFGPGTRLTVT.

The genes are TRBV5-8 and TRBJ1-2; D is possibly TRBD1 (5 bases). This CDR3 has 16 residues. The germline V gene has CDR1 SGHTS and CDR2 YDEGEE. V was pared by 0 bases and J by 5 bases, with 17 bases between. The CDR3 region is CASSLAAGAGIYGYTF. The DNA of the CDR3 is TGTGCCAGCAGCTTGGCCGCAGGAGCAGGGATTTATGGCTACACCTTC.

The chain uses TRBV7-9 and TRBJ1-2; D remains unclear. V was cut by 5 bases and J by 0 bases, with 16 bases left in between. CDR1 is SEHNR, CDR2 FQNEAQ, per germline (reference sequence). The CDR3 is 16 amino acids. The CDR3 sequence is CASSPPDRIPNYGYTF. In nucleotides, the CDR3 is TGTGCCAGCAGCCCACCCGATAGGATTCCTAACTATGGCTACACCTTC.

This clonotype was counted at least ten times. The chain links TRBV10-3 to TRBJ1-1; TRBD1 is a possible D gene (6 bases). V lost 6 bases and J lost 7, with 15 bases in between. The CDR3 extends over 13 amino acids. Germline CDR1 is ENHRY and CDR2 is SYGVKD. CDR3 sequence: CAIRASQGVEAFF. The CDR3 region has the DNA TGTGCCATCAGAGCCTCACAGGGTGTTGAAGCTTTCTTT.

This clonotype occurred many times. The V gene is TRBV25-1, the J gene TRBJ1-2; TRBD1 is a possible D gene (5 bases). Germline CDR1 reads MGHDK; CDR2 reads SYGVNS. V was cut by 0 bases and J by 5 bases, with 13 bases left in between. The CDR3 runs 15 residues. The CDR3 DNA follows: TGTGCCAGCAGTGAATATGCAGGGACGGGGTATGGCTACACCTTC. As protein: CASSEYAGTGYGYTF.

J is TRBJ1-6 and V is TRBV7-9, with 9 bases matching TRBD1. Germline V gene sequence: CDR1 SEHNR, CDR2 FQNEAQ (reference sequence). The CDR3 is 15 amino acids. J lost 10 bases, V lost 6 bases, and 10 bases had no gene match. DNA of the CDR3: TGTGCCAGCAGTGACCAAGGGACAGGGAACTCACCCCTCCACTTT. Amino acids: CASSDQGTGNSPLHF. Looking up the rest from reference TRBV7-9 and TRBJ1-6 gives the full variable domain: DTGVSQNPRHKITKRGQNVTFRCDPISEHNRLYWYRQTLGQGPEFLTYFQNEAQLEKSRLLSDRFSAERPKGSFSTLEIQRTEQGDSAMYLCASSDQGTGNSPLHFGNGTRLTVT.

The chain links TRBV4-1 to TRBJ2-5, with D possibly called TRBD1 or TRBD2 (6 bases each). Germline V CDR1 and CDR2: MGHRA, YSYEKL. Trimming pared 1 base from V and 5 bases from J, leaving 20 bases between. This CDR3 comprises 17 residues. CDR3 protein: CASSQGRGQVYGETQYF. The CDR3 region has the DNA TGCGCCAGCAGCCAAGGACGGGGGCAGGTATATGGTGAGACCCAGTACTTC.